This T cell receptor (beta chain) emerged from a study of T cells in Graves' hyperthyroidism and ophthalmopathy (dated by TCRdb to about 2019). Notes on the research overall: Peripheral blood samples were taken at the time of initial diagnosis, prior to any treatment. TCR V-J signatures able to tell the groups apart were searched for in a discovery cohort of 100 patients, of whom about 40 had Graves' ophthalmopathy and around 57 had stable Graves' hyperthyroidism. Whether ophthalmopathy could be predicted prospectively was tested in an independent validation cohort made up of approximately 19 hyperthyroidism patients plus 17 patients who later progressed to ophthalmopathy. The approximately 90 discovery patients were divided at random into training and test sets in a 7:3 ratio. The study also compared thyroid tissue and blood T-cell repertoires from more than five Graves' hyperthyroidism patients. After sampling, hyperthyroidism patients received methimazole starting at 30 mg daily, and ophthalmopathy patients received high-dose intravenous methylprednisolone. The paper reports TCR Vbeta CDR3 sequencing of approximately 140 peripheral blood samples: around 45 ophthalmopathy, fewer than 80 hyperthyroidism and roughly 17 progressor patients.

Amplification of TCR beta CDR3 regions was carried out from RNA transcripts. The TCR CDR3 was subjected to a first round of RT-PCR using the HTBI primer set and the Qiagen OneStep RT-PCR kit. Libraries were constructed in a second round of multiplex PCR, after which size selection and purification were performed. The libraries were sequenced on an Illumina HiSeq2000 using paired-end 100 bp reads. Concerning the study's data processing: SOAPnuke was used to process the raw data, with reads discarded if the reads contained adapters or uncalled bases, had a mean Phred below 15, or lacked an exact constant-primer or identifier match. COPE v1.2.5 was used to merge the high-quality paired reads, and each unique nucleotide sequence was defined as a clonotype. MiTCR v1.1 was used to align the clonotypes against IMGT TRBV, TRBD and TRBJ reference segments. Only V-J combinations with frequency above 0.0001, covering roughly 99% of repertoires, were analysed. A TCS score was defined as the ratio of F50 (clonal expansion) to E x V (chaos), with BLOSUM62-based TCRdist applied between CDR3 peptides within each V-J. Welch's t-statistics and random forest reduced roughly 500 V-J features to around 14, which were used in a naive Bayes classifier (R e1071). TCRdb reprocessed the public reads (quality trimming at Q25 with fastp, clone calling with MiXCR) and kept in-frame beta chains. Rows matching on CDR3 protein sequence are summarized as one entry with the most common DNA and genes. It is TCRdb's table, rather than the study itself, that gives the V and J calls and clone size. Within this sample are about 640,000 distinct CDR3 sequences, with roughly 20% of them counted one time only. The top ten clonotypes cover 34% of the sample.

CDR1 and CDR2 are drawn from the germline V gene: MNHEY, SVGEGT. The CDR3 contains 14 residues, cysteine and phenylalanine counted. This entry keeps only the CDR3 DNA: 42 bases, framed from base 1. V loses 6 bases, J loses 6 bases, and the germline ends lie 15 bases apart. A remark on this clonotype: The clone's antigen remains unknown. Base qualities are not provided; no much larger clone lies one nucleotide away.

Overall study outcomes, separate from this receptor: Most expanded thyroid clonotypes (frequency above 0.001) were also detected in blood, a finding suggesting that blood repertoires may reflect thyroid immune responses. Ophthalmopathy was separated from stable hyperthyroidism by a 13 V-J signature model, with 87.88% sensitivity and roughly 84% specificity obtained in cross-validation and 80%/75% obtained in testing. In validation, progression to ophthalmopathy was predicted by the model with approximately 67% sensitivity and around 75% specificity, a median of 6.5 months before onset. Sample size was not statistically predetermined, and blinding of investigators to group allocation was not performed.

Ophthalmopathy patients had moderately to severely active disease, Clinical Activity Score of at least 3, NOSPECS grade of at least 4, and duration under 3 months. Exclusion was applied to patients with uncontrolled infections, other autoimmune diseases, pregnancy or lactation. Diagnoses were established on the basis of clinical symptoms, serum thyroxine and TRAb, thyroid ultrasound, and orbital computed tomography. PBMCs were separated from approximately 9.9 ml of fresh peripheral blood using Ficoll-Paque density gradient centrifugation. Total RNA was extracted with Trizol reagent, and quality was checked on an Agilent 2100 Bioanalyzer.

The TCR comes from a man aged 30 to 39 with Graves' ophthalmopathy. The sample taken for sequencing was blood. The rearrangement joined TRBV6-2 or TRBV6-3 to TRBJ1-5; a tentative D call is TRBD1 (5 bases match). The nucleotide sequence reads TGTGCCAGCAGAAAAGCCCAGGGAACTCAGCCCCAGCATTTT. Its amino acids are CASRKAQGTQPQHF.